This T cell receptor (beta chain) was captured in a study of identifying expanded T cells in peripheral blood. TCRdb's table, derived via immunoSEQ multiplex PCR, lists solely in-frame clones and lacks some. The table has 90,000 to 110,000 clones, about 87% seen once. CDR3 size: 15 residues. The V and J ends lost 6 bases and 0 bases respectively, with 11 bases between them. The germline V gene has CDR1 SEHNR and CDR2 FQNEAQ (reference sequence). Study-wide findings and caveats: Differentially abundant clones: 1 to 1.5 between replicates, 15 to 17 at 2 to 3 weeks, around 19 at four. Clone count variance between roughly 2-week samples rose with total template count.

Collection occurred without any documented infections or immune events in donors. On this clone: Its antigen remains unidentified.

This TCR came from a person between 18 and 75 years old in good health. This rearrangement joins TRBV7-9 to TRBJ1-4; a weak D match, TRBD1 (5 bases). The specimen sequenced was blood. CDR3 nucleotides: TGTGCCAGCAGGTCAGGACACACAACTAATGAAAAACTGTTTTTT. Translated, it gives CASRSGHTTNEKLFF.